This entry is about one T cell receptor beta chain. Some clones are missing from TCRdb's copy, which holds only in-frame ones; the method was immunoSEQ multiplex PCR. The table has roughly 250,000 clones, approximately 86% seen once; the top ten hold 5% to 8%. The sample is drawn from a study of blood T cell repertoires in COVID-19. For the study at large: The cDNA or gDNA used as material had been derived from T cells, B-cell-depleted T cells, or PBMCs.

The V end was cut by 6 bases, the J end by 0 bases, with 15 bases between. Germline lookup yields CDR1 MNHNY and CDR2 SVGAGI (reference sequence). The CDR3 has 16 amino acids. The chain carries TRBV6-6 and TRBJ1-5; D perhaps matches TRBD1 (6 bases). This receptor was taken from a woman aged 60-75 years with active or convalescent COVID-19. Sequenced sample: peripheral blood. CDR3 DNA: TGTGCCAGCAGACAGGACAGTCATAATAGCAATCAGCCCCAGCATTTT. Translating it yields CASRQDSHNSNQPQHF.